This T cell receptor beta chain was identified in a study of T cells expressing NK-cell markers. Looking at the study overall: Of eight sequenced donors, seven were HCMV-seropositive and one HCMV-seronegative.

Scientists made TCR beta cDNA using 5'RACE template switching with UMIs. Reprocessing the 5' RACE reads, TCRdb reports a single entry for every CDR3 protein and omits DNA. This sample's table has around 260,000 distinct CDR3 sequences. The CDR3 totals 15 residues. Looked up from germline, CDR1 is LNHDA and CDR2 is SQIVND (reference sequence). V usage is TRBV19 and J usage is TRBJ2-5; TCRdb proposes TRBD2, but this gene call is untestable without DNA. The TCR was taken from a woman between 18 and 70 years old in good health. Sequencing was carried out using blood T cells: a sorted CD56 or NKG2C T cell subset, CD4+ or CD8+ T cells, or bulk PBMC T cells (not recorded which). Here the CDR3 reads CASSISAGGQETQYF.